A selection of T cell receptor beta chains follows, all from one sample in a study of vaccination and CD4 T cells after COVID-19. No antigens are known for them. TCRdb reprocessed the PCR reads via MiXCR and lists one record per CDR3 protein. The sample includes about 22,000 distinct CDR3 sequences, 40% to 50% of them seen just once. The sequencing input was CD4+ T cells from blood, cultured in vitro. These receptors originate from a human donor who had recovered from COVID-19. Each CDR3 is given with its conserved first and last residue. D genes are given only for firm matches. Clone size, where shown, is once, few, many, or a class for clones that have expanded.

clone size	D gene	V gene	J gene	CDR3 protein	CDR3 DNA
.	TRBD1	TRBV7-9	TRBJ1-2	CASSLMIRQGARGYTF	TGTGCCAGCAGCCTTATGATACGACAGGGGGCGCGTGGCTACACCTTC
few	.	TRBV20-1	TRBJ1-5	CSARETGANQPQHF	TGCAGTGCTAGGGAGACAGGTGCTAATCAGCCCCAGCATTTT
once	.	TRBV20-1	TRBJ2-7	CSAREVLEQEQYF	TGCAGTGCTAGAGAGGTTTTGGAGCAGGAGCAGTACTTC
.	TRBD2	TRBV6-2/TRBV6-3	TRBJ2-1	CASRYSGYNEQFF	TGTGCCAGCAGGTATAGCGGGTACAATGAGCAGTTCTTC
.	.	TRBV2	TRBJ2-5	CASSADTQETQYF	TGTGCCAGCAGCGCGGACACTCAAGAGACCCAGTACTTC
.	.	TRBV20-1	TRBJ1-5	CSVRSPGFQPQHF	TGCAGTGTTAGATCTCCGGGTTTTCAGCCCCAGCATTTT
.	.	TRBV6-1	TRBJ2-5	CASSPLSRGETQYF	TGTGCCAGCAGTCCCTTGTCCCGGGGAGAGACCCAGTACTTC
.	.	TRBV6-2/TRBV6-3	TRBJ1-2	CASRDLWANYGYTF	TGTGCCAGCAGAGACTTATGGGCTAACTATGGCTACACCTTC
once	.	TRBV12-3/TRBV12-4	TRBJ1-5	CASSLRRGFGGPQHF	TGTGCCAGCAGCCTGAGAAGAGGTTTTGGGGGGCCCCAGCATTTT
.	.	TRBV20-1	TRBJ1-1	CSARVSGGTGDTEAFF	TGCAGTGCTAGAGTCTCGGGGGGGACGGGGGACACTGAAGCTTTCTTT
.	.	TRBV24-1	TRBJ2-2	CATSALWTGELFF	TGTGCCACCAGTGCACTTTGGACCGGGGAGCTGTTTTTT
.	TRBD2	TRBV12-3/TRBV12-4	TRBJ2-3	CASSLRGTSGGTQYF	TGTGCCAGCAGTCTACGCGGGACTAGCGGGGGCACGCAGTATTTT
.	TRBD1	TRBV2	TRBJ2-1	CASSEALGQGHEEQFF	TGTGCCAGCAGTGAAGCGCTCGGACAGGGACATGAGGAGCAGTTCTTC
few	.	TRBV20-1	TRBJ2-7	CSASRDTYEQYF	TGCAGTGCATCCCGGGACACCTACGAGCAGTACTTC
few	TRBD1	TRBV20-1	TRBJ1-5	CSAADRDSNQPQHF	TGCAGTGCTGCGGACAGGGATAGCAATCAGCCCCAGCATTTT
.	TRBD2	TRBV7-8	TRBJ2-2	CASSLGLAGVVTGELFF	TGTGCCAGCAGCTTAGGACTAGCGGGAGTAGTAACCGGGGAGCTGTTTTTT
.	.	TRBV28	TRBJ1-2	CASTQRPNYGYTF	TGTGCCAGCACTCAAAGACCAAACTATGGCTACACCTTC
.	TRBD2	TRBV12-3/TRBV12-4	TRBJ2-3	CASSPYSRAGGPRDTQYF	TGTGCCAGCAGTCCTTACTCACGAGCGGGAGGGCCAAGAGATACGCAGTATTTT
.	TRBD2	TRBV20-1	TRBJ2-5	CSARDWAGVETQYF	TGCAGTGCTAGAGATTGGGCGGGAGTCGAGACCCAGTACTTC
few	TRBD1	TRBV30	TRBJ1-2	CAWIIQGNANYGYTF	TGTGCCTGGATTATACAGGGGAATGCTAACTATGGCTACACCTTC
.	TRBD1	TRBV19	TRBJ2-1	CASSIQGARVSNEQFF	TGTGCCAGTAGTATCCAGGGGGCCCGTGTATCGAATGAGCAGTTCTTC
.	TRBD2	TRBV6-5	TRBJ2-7	CASSYSSGSGYEQYF	TGTGCCAGCAGTTACTCGAGCGGGAGCGGGTACGAGCAGTACTTC
.	TRBD2	TRBV11-3	TRBJ2-7	CASSPTATSGREREQYF	TGTGCCAGCAGCCCGACGGCGACTAGCGGGAGGGAGCGCGAGCAGTACTTC
.	.	TRBV5-1	TRBJ1-1	CASSLAEGLNTEAFF	TGCGCCAGCAGCTTGGCCGAGGGGCTGAACACTGAAGCTTTCTTT
.	TRBD1	TRBV12-3/TRBV12-4	TRBJ2-7	CASRLGQGAYEQYF	TGTGCCAGCAGACTGGGACAGGGGGCTTACGAGCAGTACTTC
.	.	TRBV12-3/TRBV12-4	TRBJ2-1	CASRKSDISYNEQFF	TGTGCCAGCAGGAAATCGGACATCTCCTACAATGAGCAGTTCTTC
.	.	TRBV6-1	TRBJ2-3	CASSELRASTDTQYF	TGTGCCAGCAGTGAACTGAGGGCGTCCACAGATACGCAGTATTTT
.	.	TRBV7-3	TRBJ1-1	CASSSQGNTEAFF	TGTGCCAGCAGCTCCCAGGGGAACACTGAAGCTTTCTTT
.	TRBD1	TRBV6-1	TRBJ1-1	CASSMGRVGTGVNTEAFF	TGTGCCAGCAGTATGGGCCGGGTGGGGACAGGAGTTAACACTGAAGCTTTCTTT
few	.	TRBV7-3	TRBJ2-3	CASSLRGSTDTQYF	TGTGCCAGCAGCTTGAGAGGGAGCACAGATACGCAGTATTTT
.	TRBD1	TRBV25-1	TRBJ2-2	CASSEGDRLNTGELFF	TGTGCCAGCAGTGAGGGGGACAGATTAAACACCGGGGAGCTGTTTTTT
.	TRBD2	TRBV20-1	TRBJ2-3	CSARVGLAGGPTDTQYF	TGCAGTGCTAGAGTAGGATTAGCGGGAGGGCCAACAGATACGCAGTATTTT
.	TRBD1	TRBV11-2	TRBJ2-7	CASSPQGAVGEQYF	TGTGCCAGCAGCCCCCAGGGGGCCGTAGGCGAGCAGTACTTC
.	.	TRBV20-1	TRBJ1-5	CSARMAWDQPQHF	TGCAGTGCTAGAATGGCCTGGGATCAGCCCCAGCATTTT
.	TRBD2	TRBV19	TRBJ2-3	CASSSVAGGSDTQYF	TGTGCCAGTAGTTCGGTAGCGGGAGGTAGCGATACGCAGTATTTT
.	.	TRBV6-1	TRBJ2-3	CASEGSTKGTDTQYF	TGTGCCAGCGAAGGTAGTACTAAAGGCACAGATACGCAGTATTTT
.	.	TRBV20-1	TRBJ1-2	CTPTVNYGYTF	TGCACCCCGACTGTAAACTATGGCTACACCTTC
.	TRBD1	TRBV6-1	TRBJ1-2	CASRGGLNYGYTF	TGTGCCAGCAGAGGGGGCCTGAACTATGGCTACACCTTC
.	TRBD1	TRBV20-1	TRBJ1-4	CSPTPGQTFREKLFF	TGCAGTCCAACTCCGGGACAGACATTTCGTGAAAAACTGTTTTTT
few	TRBD2	TRBV20-1	TRBJ2-7	CSASRTSGNHGTEQYF	TGCAGTGCTTCCCGGACTAGCGGGAATCATGGCACCGAGCAGTACTTC
few	TRBD1	TRBV19	TRBJ1-2	CASSRDRGAFGYTF	TGTGCCAGTAGCCGAGACAGGGGAGCTTTTGGCTACACCTTC
.	.	TRBV24-1	TRBJ1-5	CATSENSGYQPQHF	TGTGCCACCAGTGAGAATTCAGGGTATCAGCCCCAGCATTTT
.	TRBD1	TRBV2	TRBJ1-5	CASSTGQFQHF	TGTGCCAGCAGTACGGGACAGTTCCAGCATTTT
.	.	TRBV30	TRBJ2-5	CAWGTVGGGTQYF	TGTGCCTGGGGGACGGTCGGCGGCGGGACCCAGTACTTC
.	.	TRBV7-8	TRBJ2-7	CASSIRPGSTYEQYF	TGTGCCAGCAGCATTCGCCCAGGGTCCACCTACGAGCAGTACTTC
.	TRBD2	TRBV15	TRBJ2-7	CATSRDPSGRYEQYF	TGTGCCACCAGCAGAGATCCTAGCGGGAGATACGAGCAGTACTTC
.	.	TRBV5-1	TRBJ2-7	CASSLETGGGSYEQYF	TGCGCCAGCAGCCTTGAGACAGGAGGGGGTTCCTACGAGCAGTACTTC
.	.	TRBV29-1	TRBJ1-1	CSVEGTLNTEAFF	TGCAGCGTTGAGGGGACCCTAAACACTGAAGCTTTCTTT
.	.	TRBV2	TRBJ2-5	CASSDRRAETQYF	TGTGCCAGCAGTGATAGGCGAGCGGAGACCCAGTACTTC
few	TRBD1	TRBV6-2/TRBV6-3	TRBJ1-5	CASSLPGQGRASNQPQHF	TGTGCCAGCAGTCTACCAGGACAGGGAAGGGCTAGCAATCAGCCCCAGCATTTT
.	.	TRBV7-2	TRBJ2-2	CASSLVAGNTGELFF	TGTGCCAGCAGCTTAGTTGCGGGAAACACCGGGGAGCTGTTTTTT
.	.	TRBV5-1	TRBJ1-1	CASSLAAVRTEAFF	TGCGCCAGCAGCTTGGCAGCCGTCAGAACTGAAGCTTTCTTT
.	.	TRBV3-1	TRBJ2-5	CASALRIHGQTQYF	TGTGCCAGCGCCCTCCGGATCCACGGGCAGACCCAGTACTTC
few	.	TRBV24-1	TRBJ1-4	CATAQGGTNEKLFF	TGTGCCACAGCACAGGGAGGAACTAATGAAAAACTGTTTTTT
.	TRBD1	TRBV18	TRBJ1-1	CASSPADRDNTEAFF	TGTGCCAGCTCACCAGCTGACAGGGATAACACTGAAGCTTTCTTT
.	.	TRBV7-2	TRBJ1-2	CASRTGEYGYTF	TGTGCCAGCCGAACGGGGGAATATGGCTACACCTTC
.	.	TRBV7-3	TRBJ2-3	CASSFRGRTDTQYF	TGTGCCAGCAGCTTCCGGGGGCGGACGGATACGCAGTATTTT